The present TCR beta chain was sequenced within a study of blood T cell repertoires in COVID-19. Some clones are missing from TCRdb's copy, which holds only in-frame ones; the method was immunoSEQ multiplex PCR. Here the sample spans nearly 70,000 clones, roughly 80% being singletons. This CDR3 region has 14 residues. V lost 3 bases to trimming and J lost 1 base, with 9 bases between them. Germline values: CDR1 MNHNS, CDR2 SASEGT. This chain connects TRBV6-1 to TRBJ1-2; D not resolved. Sequencing was performed on peripheral blood. The clonotype was recovered from an elderly woman with acute or convalescent COVID-19. CDR3 in amino acids: CASSETRVNYGYTF. CDR3 sequence (DNA): TGTGCCAGCAGTGAGACTAGAGTTAACTATGGCTACACCTTC.